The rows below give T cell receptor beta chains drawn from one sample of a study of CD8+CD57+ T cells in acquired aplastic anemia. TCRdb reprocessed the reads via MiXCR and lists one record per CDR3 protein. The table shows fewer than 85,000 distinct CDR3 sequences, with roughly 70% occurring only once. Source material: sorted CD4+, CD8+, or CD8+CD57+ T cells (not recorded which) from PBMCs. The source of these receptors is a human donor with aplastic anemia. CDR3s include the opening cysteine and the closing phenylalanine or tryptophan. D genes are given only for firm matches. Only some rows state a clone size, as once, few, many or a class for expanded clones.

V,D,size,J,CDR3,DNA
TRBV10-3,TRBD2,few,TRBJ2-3,CAISESTSSADTQYF,TGTGCCATCAGTGAGTCGACTAGCTCAGCAGATACGCAGTATTTT
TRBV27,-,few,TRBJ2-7,CASRKITSSYEQYF,TGTGCCAGCAGAAAGATTACTAGCTCCTACGAGCAGTACTTC
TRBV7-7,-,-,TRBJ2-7,CASSLAQGLYEQYF,TGTGCTAGCAGCTTAGCCCAGGGGCTCTACGAGCAGTACTTC
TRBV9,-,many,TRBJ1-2,CASSPLQGNYGYTF,TGTGCCAGCAGTCCACTTCAGGGGAACTATGGCTACACCTTC
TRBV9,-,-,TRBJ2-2,CASSLRTGTGELFF,TGTGCCAGCAGCCTCAGGACTGGGACCGGGGAGCTGTTTTTT
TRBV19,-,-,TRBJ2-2,CASSIDQGGPGELFF,TGTGCCAGTAGTATAGATCAAGGGGGGCCCGGGGAGCTGTTTTTT
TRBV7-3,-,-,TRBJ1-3,CASSYSGNTIYF,TGTGCCAGCAGCTACTCTGGAAACACCATATATTTT
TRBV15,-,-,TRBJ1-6,CASQSRARGATSPLHF,TGTGCCTCACAATCCAGGGCTAGGGGGGCAACCTCACCCCTCCACTTT
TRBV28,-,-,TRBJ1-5,CASSPRASGQPQHF,TGTGCCAGCAGTCCCCGGGCGTCGGGTCAGCCCCAGCATTTT
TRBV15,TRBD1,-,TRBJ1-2,CATSRDAGDRGLGYTF,TGTGCCACCAGCAGAGATGCTGGGGACAGGGGGCTAGGCTACACCTTC
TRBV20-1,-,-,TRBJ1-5,CSARDGDKPQHF,TGCAGTGCTAGAGATGGGGATAAACCCCAGCATTTT